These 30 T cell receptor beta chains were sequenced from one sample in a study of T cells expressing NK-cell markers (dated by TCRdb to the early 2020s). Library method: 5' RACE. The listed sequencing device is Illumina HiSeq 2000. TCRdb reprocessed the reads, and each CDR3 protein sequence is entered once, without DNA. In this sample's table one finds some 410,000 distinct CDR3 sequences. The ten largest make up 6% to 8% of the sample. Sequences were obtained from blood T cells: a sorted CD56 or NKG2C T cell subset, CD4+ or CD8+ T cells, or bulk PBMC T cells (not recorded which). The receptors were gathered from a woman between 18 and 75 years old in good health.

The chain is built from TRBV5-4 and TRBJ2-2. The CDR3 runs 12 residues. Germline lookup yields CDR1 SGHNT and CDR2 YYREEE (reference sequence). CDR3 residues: CASSRIPGELFF.

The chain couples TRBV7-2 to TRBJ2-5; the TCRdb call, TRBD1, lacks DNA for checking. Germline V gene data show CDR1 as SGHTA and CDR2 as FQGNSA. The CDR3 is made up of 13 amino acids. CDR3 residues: CASSLWGIETQYF.

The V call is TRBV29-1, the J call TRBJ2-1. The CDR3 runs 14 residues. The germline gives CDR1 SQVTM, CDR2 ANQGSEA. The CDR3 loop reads CSVELTKLADEQFF.

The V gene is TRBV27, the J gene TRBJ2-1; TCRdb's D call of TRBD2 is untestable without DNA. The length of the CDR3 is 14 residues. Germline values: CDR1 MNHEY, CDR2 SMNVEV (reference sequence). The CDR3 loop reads CASRVAGGYNEQFF.

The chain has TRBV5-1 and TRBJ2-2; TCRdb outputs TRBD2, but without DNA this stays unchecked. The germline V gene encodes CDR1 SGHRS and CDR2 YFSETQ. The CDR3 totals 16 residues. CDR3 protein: CASRTSFSGYTGELFF.

The CDR3: CASSLLAGGLHYEQYF. The V gene is TRBV3-1, the J gene TRBJ2-7; the TCRdb call, TRBD2, lacks DNA for checking. The CDR3 is 16 amino acids. CDR1 and CDR2 from the germline V gene are LGHDT and YNNKEL (reference sequence).

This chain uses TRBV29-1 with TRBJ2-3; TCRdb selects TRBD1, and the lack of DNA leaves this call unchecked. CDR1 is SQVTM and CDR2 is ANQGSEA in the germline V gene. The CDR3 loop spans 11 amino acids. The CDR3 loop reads CSVVGGRGQYF.

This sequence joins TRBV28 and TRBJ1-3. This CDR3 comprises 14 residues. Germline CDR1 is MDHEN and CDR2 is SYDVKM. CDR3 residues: CASSPRLAGNTIYF.

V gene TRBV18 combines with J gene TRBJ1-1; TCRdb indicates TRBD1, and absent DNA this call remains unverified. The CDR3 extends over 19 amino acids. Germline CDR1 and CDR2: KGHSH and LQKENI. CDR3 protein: CASSSFGGRNGAGNTEAFF.

CDR3: CASSPWGTSSGELFF. The chain couples TRBV5-6 to TRBJ1-4; TCRdb's D call, TRBD1, is unchecked because there is no DNA. Looked up from germline, CDR1 is SGHDT and CDR2 is YYEEEE. This CDR3 comprises 15 residues.

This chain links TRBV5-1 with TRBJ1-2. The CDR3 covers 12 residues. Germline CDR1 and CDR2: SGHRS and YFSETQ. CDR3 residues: CASSIEGYGYTF. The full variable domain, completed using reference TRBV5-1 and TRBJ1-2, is KAGVTQTPRYLIKTRGQQVTLSCSPISGHRSVSWYQQTPGQGLQFLFEYFSETQRNKGNFPGRFSGRQFSNSRSEMNVSTLELGDSALYLCASSIEGYGYTFGSGTRLTVV.

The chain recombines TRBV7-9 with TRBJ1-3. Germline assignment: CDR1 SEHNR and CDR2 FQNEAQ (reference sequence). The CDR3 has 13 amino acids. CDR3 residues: CASSSQQGNTIYF.

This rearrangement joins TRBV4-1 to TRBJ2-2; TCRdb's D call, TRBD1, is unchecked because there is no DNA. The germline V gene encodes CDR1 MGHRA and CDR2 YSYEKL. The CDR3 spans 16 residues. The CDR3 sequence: CASSSPKRTNTGELFF.

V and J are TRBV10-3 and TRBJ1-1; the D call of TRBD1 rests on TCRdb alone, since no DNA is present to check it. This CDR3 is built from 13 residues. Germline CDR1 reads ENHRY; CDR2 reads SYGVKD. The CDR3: CAISGAGSTEAFF.

The CDR3 spells CATSRVGQETQYF. The rearrangement links TRBV15 to TRBJ2-5. This CDR3 region has 13 residues. The germline V gene encodes CDR1 LNHNV and CDR2 YYDKDF (reference sequence).

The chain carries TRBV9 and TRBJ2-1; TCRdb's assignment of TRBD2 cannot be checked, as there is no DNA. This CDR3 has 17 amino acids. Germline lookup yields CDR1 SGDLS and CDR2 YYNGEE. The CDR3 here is CASSVVGGTSGGTEQFF.

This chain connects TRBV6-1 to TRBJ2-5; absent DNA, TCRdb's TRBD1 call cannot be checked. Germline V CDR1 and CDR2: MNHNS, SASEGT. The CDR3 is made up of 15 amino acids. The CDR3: CASSEVRGAQETQYF.

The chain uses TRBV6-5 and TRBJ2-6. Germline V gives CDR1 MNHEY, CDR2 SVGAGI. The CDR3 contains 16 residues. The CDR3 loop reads CASSYASTSGANVLTF.

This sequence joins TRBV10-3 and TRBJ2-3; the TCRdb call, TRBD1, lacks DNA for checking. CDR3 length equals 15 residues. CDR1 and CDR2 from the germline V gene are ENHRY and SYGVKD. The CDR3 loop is CAIRTGQRGADTQYF.

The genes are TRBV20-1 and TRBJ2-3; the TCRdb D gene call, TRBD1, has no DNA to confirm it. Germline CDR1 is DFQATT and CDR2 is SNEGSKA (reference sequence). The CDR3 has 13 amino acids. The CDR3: CSAGGAGTDTQYF.

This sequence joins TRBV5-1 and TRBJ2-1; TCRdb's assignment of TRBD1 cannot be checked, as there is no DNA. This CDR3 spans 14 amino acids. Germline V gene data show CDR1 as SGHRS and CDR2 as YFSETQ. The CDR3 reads CASSIGGELNEQFF.

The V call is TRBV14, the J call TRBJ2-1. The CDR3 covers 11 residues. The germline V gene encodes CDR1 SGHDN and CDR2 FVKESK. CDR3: CASSQTNEQFF.

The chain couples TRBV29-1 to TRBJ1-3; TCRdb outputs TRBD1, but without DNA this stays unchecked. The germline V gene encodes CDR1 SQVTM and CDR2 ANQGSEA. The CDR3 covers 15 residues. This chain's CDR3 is CSVVTPGITGNTIYF.

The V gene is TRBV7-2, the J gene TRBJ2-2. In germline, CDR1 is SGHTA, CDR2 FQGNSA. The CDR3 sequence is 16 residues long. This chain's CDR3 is CASSSPGLANTGELFF.

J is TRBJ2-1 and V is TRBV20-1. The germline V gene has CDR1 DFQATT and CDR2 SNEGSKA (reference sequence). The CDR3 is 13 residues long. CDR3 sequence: CSANLGSYNEQFF.

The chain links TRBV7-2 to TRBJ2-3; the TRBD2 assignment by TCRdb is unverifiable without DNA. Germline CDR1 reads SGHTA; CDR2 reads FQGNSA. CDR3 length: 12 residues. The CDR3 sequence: CASKLRGDTQYF.

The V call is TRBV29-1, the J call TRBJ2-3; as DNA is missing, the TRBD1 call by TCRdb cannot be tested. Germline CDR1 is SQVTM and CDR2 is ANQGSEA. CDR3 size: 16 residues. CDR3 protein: CSSCPWGAGAEDTQYF.

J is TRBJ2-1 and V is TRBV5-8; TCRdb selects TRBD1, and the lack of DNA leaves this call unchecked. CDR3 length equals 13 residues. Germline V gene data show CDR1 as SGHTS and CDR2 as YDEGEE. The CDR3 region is CASSRTGSNEQFF.

The CDR3 reads CASSTPGNEQFF. The rearrangement uses TRBV19 and TRBJ2-1; with no DNA, the TCRdb D assignment of TRBD1 cannot be verified. The length of the CDR3 is 12 residues. CDR1 and CDR2 (germline): LNHDA, SQIVND (reference sequence). The whole variable domain, remainder taken from reference TRBV19 and TRBJ2-1, is DGGITQSPKYLFRKEGQNVTLSCEQNLNHDAMYWYRQDPGQGLRLIYYSQIVNDFQKGDIAEGYSVSREKKESFPLTVTSAQKNPTAFYLCASSTPGNEQFFGPGTRLTVL.

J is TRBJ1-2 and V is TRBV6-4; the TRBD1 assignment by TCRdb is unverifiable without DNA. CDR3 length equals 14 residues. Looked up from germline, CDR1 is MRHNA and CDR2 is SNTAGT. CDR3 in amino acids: CANLRGFGSYGYTF.